A single sample is the source of the 27 T cell receptor beta chains below, sequenced in a study of T cell responses to AZD1222 COVID-19 vaccine. Produced via immunoSEQ multiplex PCR; TCRdb's table is partial and in-frame only. In the table there are approximately 64,000 clones, roughly 84% of which are singletons. The material was peripheral blood, obtained on day 0 of AZD1222 vaccination. These receptors came from an adult in good health.

The chain joins TRBV11-2 to TRBJ1-1, with D tentatively TRBD1 (5 bases). CDR3 size: 13 residues. V lost 3 bases to trimming and J lost 8 bases, with 13 bases between them. The germline gives CDR1 SGHAT, CDR2 FQNNGV. Written as DNA, the CDR3 is TGTGCCAGCAGCTTCGTACACGGGGGGGAAGCTTTCTTT. Amino acid sequence: CASSFVHGGEAFF.

This clone was picked up one time. This sequence joins TRBV4-1 and TRBJ1-5, with D hard to call. Trimming cost V 1 base and J 7 bases, with 8 bases left between them. The germline gives CDR1 MGHRA, CDR2 YSYEKL. This CDR3 spans 13 amino acids. The CDR3 DNA reads TGCGCCAGCAGCCAAGTTCCGGGACAGCCCCAGCATTTT. Protein: CASSQVPGQPQHF.

In this sample, this clone turned up a few times. The chain couples TRBV7-9 to TRBJ1-2; D is perhaps TRBD1 (5 bases). V lost 1 base to trimming and J lost 7 bases, with 22 bases between them. CDR3 length: 17 residues. Per the germline V gene, CDR1 is SEHNR and CDR2 is FQNEAQ (reference sequence). CDR3: CASSLVTPGPLEGGYTF. CDR3 coding DNA: TGTGCCAGCAGCTTAGTAACGCCGGGACCGTTAGAGGGTGGCTACACCTTC.

This chain connects TRBV5-8 to TRBJ2-3; D might be TRBD1 (5 bases). The CDR3 spans 17 residues. Trimming stripped 2 bases from V and 2 bases from J, with 18 bases between. Germline assignment: CDR1 SGHTS and CDR2 YDEGEE. In nucleotides, the CDR3 is TGTGCCAGCAGCTTTGGGGTGGGGCATTCAATCACAGATACGCAGTATTTT. It specifies CASSFGVGHSITDTQYF. The full variable domain, rest sourced from reference TRBV5-8 and TRBJ2-3, is EAGVTQSPTHLIKTRGQQATLRCSPISGHTSVYWYQQALGLGLQFLLWYDEGEERNRGNFPPRFSGRQFPNYSSELNVNALELEDSALYLCASSFGVGHSITDTQYFGPGTRLTVL.

This rearrangement joins TRBV7-2 to TRBJ2-3; TRBD2 agrees at 10 bases. Germline loops: CDR1 SGHTA, CDR2 FQGNSA. The CDR3 is 15 amino acids. J was trimmed by 3 bases and V by 6 bases; bases with no gene match: 6. The CDR3 here is CASREPGLATDTQYF. The CDR3 coding sequence is TGTGCCAGCAGAGAACCGGGACTAGCGACAGATACGCAGTATTTT.

V is TRBV2 and J is TRBJ1-6, with D perhaps TRBD1 (5 bases). The CDR3 loop spans 14 amino acids. V was cut by 6 bases and J by 6 bases, with 12 bases left in between. Germline-derived CDR1 and CDR2 are SNHLY and FYNNEI. The CDR3 coding sequence is TGTGCCAGCAGAAGGGGCGCGGGTAATTCACCCCTCCACTTT. Amino acids: CASRRGAGNSPLHF.

The V call is TRBV3-1 (or the pseudogene TRBV3-2), the J call TRBJ1-6; the D is unclear. The CDR3 totals 16 residues. Trimming left V 3 bases short and J 0 bases short, with 9 bases between. Germline CDR1 and CDR2: LGHDT and YNNKEL (reference sequence). The CDR3 sequence: CASSQSRSSYNSPLHF. In DNA form, the CDR3 reads TGTGCCAGCAGCCAGAGCAGGAGCTCCTATAATTCACCCCTCCACTTT.

This chain uses TRBV5-6 with TRBJ1-1; possibly TRBD1 for D (5 bases). Trimming removed 2 bases at V and 6 bases at J, with 14 bases between. This CDR3 is built from 14 residues. Germline CDR1 reads SGHDT; CDR2 reads YYEEEE. The CDR3: CASSFSTDEPEAFF. For the CDR3, the DNA is TGTGCCAGCAGCTTTTCGACAGACGAACCTGAAGCTTTCTTT.

This sequence joins TRBV6-5 and TRBJ2-2; D remains unclear. CDR1 MNHEY and CDR2 SVGAGI come from the germline V gene. Trimming stripped 7 bases from V and 5 bases from J, with 11 bases between. The CDR3 sequence is 13 residues long. CDR3 loop: CASIKTGTGELFF. CDR3 nucleotides: TGTGCCAGCATCAAGACTGGTACCGGGGAGCTGTTTTTT.

The genes are TRBV30 and TRBJ2-1; D uncertain. The V end lost 5 bases, the J end lost 7 bases, and 18 bases lay between the germline ends. The germline gives CDR1 GTSNPN, CDR2 SVGIG (reference sequence). The CDR3 totals 14 residues. The CDR3 sequence: CAWGRTQTLNEQFF. The CDR3 DNA sequence: TGTGCCTGGGGCCGGACGCAAACCCTTAATGAGCAGTTCTTC.

This clone has a single count. The rearrangement uses TRBV29-1 and TRBJ1-1; 12 bases line up with TRBD1. With V trimmed by 6 bases and J by 7 bases, 15 bases remained unmatched. In germline, CDR1 is SQVTM, CDR2 ANQGSEA. The CDR3 loop spans 16 amino acids. CDR3 residues: CSVRKGTGGNFGEAFF. CDR3 nucleotides: TGCAGCGTCCGAAAGGGGACAGGGGGCAACTTCGGTGAAGCTTTCTTT.

This clone showed up just once. The chain has TRBV11-2 and TRBJ1-3; TRBD1 matches at 8 bases. Germline CDR1 is SGHAT and CDR2 is FQNNGV. The junction had 2 bases not matched to a gene; V was cut back by 2 bases and J by 5 bases. The CDR3 covers 14 residues. CDR3: CASSLSGGRNTIYF. The CDR3 nucleotides are TGTGCCAGCAGCTTATCAGGGGGCAGAAACACCATATATTTT.

The chain employs TRBV6-5 and TRBJ2-7; 8 bases are shared with TRBD1. This CDR3 contains 14 residues. Germline V CDR1 and CDR2: MNHEY, SVGAGI. V lost 5 bases to trimming and J lost 2 bases; unmatched junction nucleotides: 5. The CDR3 nucleotides read TGTGCCAGCAGTACCGGGACAGGTCCCTACGAGCAGTACTTC. Translating gives CASSTGTGPYEQYF.

The chain links TRBV2 to TRBJ2-2; D is unresolved. V shed 4 bases and J shed 6 bases, with 3 bases lying between them. The CDR3 totals 11 residues. The germline V gene encodes CDR1 SNHLY and CDR2 FYNNEI. The CDR3 DNA reads TGTGCCAGCAGTGCGTCCGGGGAGCTGTTTTTT. Translated, it gives CASSASGELFF.

This chain connects TRBV6-5 to TRBJ1-1, with TRBD1 matching over 9 bases. Germline V gives CDR1 MNHEY, CDR2 SVGAGI. The J segment lost 10 bases and the V segment lost 6 bases, leaving 6 bases of the junction unmatched. The CDR3 loop spans 12 amino acids. This chain's CDR3 is CASRPPDRGAFF. The DNA of the CDR3 is TGTGCCAGCAGACCCCCGGACAGGGGAGCTTTCTTT.

The V gene is TRBV9, the J gene TRBJ2-2, with D possibly being TRBD2 (5 bases). The ends were cut back, 0 bases at V and 7 bases at J, with 13 bases in the middle. Germline V gives CDR1 SGDLS, CDR2 YYNGEE. The CDR3 contains 15 residues. CDR3 coding DNA: TGTGCCAGCAGCGTAGAAGGGCTAGCTATCGGGGAGCTGTTTTTT. Encoded protein: CASSVEGLAIGELFF.

As to this clone: An end of the junction differs from the germline gene, which may be a read error. J is TRBJ1-1 and V is TRBV30; perhaps TRBD1 as D (5 bases). Germline V CDR1 and CDR2: GTSNPN, SVGIG (reference sequence). CDR3 length: 13 residues. The CDR3 nucleotides are TGTGCCTGGAACTGGGACGTGAAAACTGAAGCTTTCTTT. Its translation is CAWNWDVKTEAFF.

The genes are TRBV6-4 and TRBJ2-1, with a tentative D call TRBD2 (6 bases). Germline assignment: CDR1 MRHNA and CDR2 SNTAGT. There are 15 residues in the CDR3. V lost 6 bases, J lost 0 bases, and 12 bases lay in between. The CDR3 region is CASSPSESSYNEQFF. Here the CDR3 DNA reads TGTGCCAGCAGCCCTAGCGAGAGCTCCTACAATGAGCAGTTCTTC.

The chain recombines TRBV28 with TRBJ2-1; 12 nucleotides align to TRBD2. The J segment lost 3 bases and the V segment lost 6 bases, leaving 6 bases of the junction unmatched. Germline V gene lookup returns CDR1 MDHEN and CDR2 SYDVKM. The CDR3 has 16 residues. The CDR3 nucleotides are TGTGCCAGCAGCACTCCGGGACTAGCGGGCTACAATGAGCAGTTCTTC. The encoded protein is CASSTPGLAGYNEQFF.

This clone was seen more than once but under ten times. The rearrangement links TRBV5-1 to TRBJ2-4, with D maybe TRBD2 (7 bases). The CDR3 has 15 amino acids. V lost 4 bases and J lost 8, with 19 bases in between. Germline V gene lookup returns CDR1 SGHRS and CDR2 YFSETQ. This chain's CDR3 is CASSRDGGRGDIQYF. Here the CDR3 DNA reads TGCGCCAGCAGCCGGGACGGGGGGCGAGGGGACATTCAGTACTTC.

V and J are TRBV2 and TRBJ2-7; 12 bases line up with TRBD2. J gave up 0 bases and V 6 bases, and 3 bases lay outside the gene matches. There are 15 residues in the CDR3. CDR1 and CDR2 from the germline V gene are SNHLY and FYNNEI. The CDR3: CASSVTSGGSYEQYF. The DNA for the CDR3 is TGTGCCAGCAGCGTGACTAGCGGGGGCTCCTACGAGCAGTACTTC.

The chain couples TRBV30 to TRBJ1-5; 7 bases map to TRBD1. The CDR3 sequence is 13 residues long. J was trimmed by 0 bases and V by 5 bases; bases with no gene match: 1. Looked up from germline, CDR1 is GTSNPN and CDR2 is SVGIG (reference sequence). The CDR3 region is CAWGTVSNQPQHF. The CDR3 DNA reads TGTGCCTGGGGGACAGTTAGCAATCAGCCCCAGCATTTT.

The rearrangement uses TRBV5-4 and TRBJ1-2; TRBD1 aligns across 10 bases. Germline V gives CDR1 SGHNT, CDR2 YYREEE (reference sequence). Unmatched junction bases numbered 10, after V lost 4 bases and J lost 4 bases. The length of the CDR3 is 16 residues. Here the CDR3 DNA reads TGTGCCAGCAGCCGACTTGGGACAGGGGCTTCCTATGGCTACACCTTC. This sequence encodes CASSRLGTGASYGYTF.

The V and J genes are TRBV11-2 and TRBJ1-4; D is uncertain. Germline V gives CDR1 SGHAT, CDR2 FQNNGV. The CDR3 is made up of 12 amino acids. Trimming pared 5 bases from V and 8 bases from J, leaving 9 bases between. Here the CDR3 reads CASSASREKLFF. CDR3 DNA: TGTGCCAGCAGCGCGAGTCGGGAAAAACTGTTTTTT. Looking up the rest from reference TRBV11-2 and TRBJ1-4 gives the full variable domain: EAGVAQSPRYKIIEKRQSVAFWCNPISGHATLYWYQQILGQGPKLLIQFQNNGVVDDSQLPKDRFSAERLKGVDSTLKIQPAKLEDSAVYLCASSASREKLFFGSGTQLSVL.

J is TRBJ1-4 and V is TRBV4-1; D not resolved. This CDR3 comprises 14 residues. In germline, CDR1 is MGHRA, CDR2 YSYEKL. Between the trimmed V and J ends, which lost 3 bases and 7 bases, there was a span of 12 bases. The CDR3, as DNA: TGCGCCAGCAGCCACTACAGTCCGGGTGAAAAACTGTTTTTT. The encoded protein is CASSHYSPGEKLFF.

This chain links TRBV4-3 with TRBJ2-1; TRBD2 matches at 8 bases. Germline CDR1 is LGHNA and CDR2 is YSLEER. The CDR3 runs to 16 residues. V was clipped by 0 bases and J by 10 bases; unmatched bases: 11. The CDR3 region has the DNA TGCGCCAGCAGCCAAGACGGGGGGGGCAACACGCCCGAGCAGTTCTTC. Translation: CASSQDGGGNTPEQFF.

The genes are TRBV3-1 (or the pseudogene TRBV3-2) and TRBJ2-2; TRBD1 might be the D (6 bases). The germline V gene has CDR1 LGHDT and CDR2 YNNKEL (reference sequence). V was trimmed by 0 bases and J by 5 bases, leaving 10 bases between them. The CDR3 runs to 15 residues. The CDR3 DNA reads as TGTGCCAGCAGCCAAGACACAGGGCGTACCGGGGAGCTGTTTTTT. Translated, it gives CASSQDTGRTGELFF.